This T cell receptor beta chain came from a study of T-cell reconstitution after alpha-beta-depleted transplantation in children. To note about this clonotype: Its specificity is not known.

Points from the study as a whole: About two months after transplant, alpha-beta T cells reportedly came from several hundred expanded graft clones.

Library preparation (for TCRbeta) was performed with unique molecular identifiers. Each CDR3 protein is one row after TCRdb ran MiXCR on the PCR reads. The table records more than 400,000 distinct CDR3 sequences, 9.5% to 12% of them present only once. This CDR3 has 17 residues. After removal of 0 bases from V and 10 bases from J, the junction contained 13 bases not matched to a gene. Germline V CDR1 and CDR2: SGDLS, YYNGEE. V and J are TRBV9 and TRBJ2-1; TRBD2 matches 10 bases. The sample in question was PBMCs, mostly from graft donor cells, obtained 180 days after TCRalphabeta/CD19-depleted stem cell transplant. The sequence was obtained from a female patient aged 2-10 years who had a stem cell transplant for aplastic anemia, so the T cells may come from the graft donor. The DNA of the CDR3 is TGTGCCAGCAGCGTAGACGGGAGGGGACTAGCGTTTGGGGAGCAGTTCTTC. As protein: CASSVDGRGLAFGEQFF. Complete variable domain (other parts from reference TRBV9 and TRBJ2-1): DSGVTQTPKHLITATGQRVTLRCSPRSGDLSVYWYQQSLDQGLQFLIQYYNGEERAKGNILERFSAQQFPDLHSELNLSSLELGDSALYFCASSVDGRGLAFGEQFFGPGTRLTVL.